These T cell receptor beta chains were read from a single sample in a study of beta chain features in type 1 diabetes. Measured with immunoSEQ multiplex PCR; TCRdb has only the in-frame clones, and not every one. The table includes about 360,000 clones, 10% to 15% detected once. Specimen: naive CD4+ T cells from blood. These receptors came from a man between 18 and 35 years old in good health. Each CDR3 is given with its conserved first and last residue.

v_call | cdr3_length | cdr3_aa
TRBV7-9 | 15 | CASSPSGTGLGEQFF
TRBV11-2 | 15 | CASSSGQGLYNEQFF
TRBV28 | 15 | CASSPWGQGENEQFF
TRBV4-2 | 15 | CASSQRSGFNYGYTF
TRBV7-9 | 17 | CASSVSPGLASYNEQFF
TRBV9 | 14 | CASSPQAPGYEQYF
TRBV4-2 | 17 | CASSPRGGGSSTDTQYF
TRBV4-3 | 16 | CASSQGARSSYNEQFF
TRBV5-4 | 17 | CASSPTSGGASYNEQFF
TRBV7-2 | 15 | CASSLVQRPSYEQYF
TRBV30 | 15 | CAWSPSRTANYGYTF
TRBV10-3 | 15 | CAISESLQSNQPQHF
TRBV6-5 | 14 | CASSYRGQMNEQFF
TRBV6-5 | 15 | CASTHGGNKMETQYF
TRBV5-1 | 17 | CASSLRMGHPPQETQYF
TRBV29-1 | 14 | CSVTLGVGNSPLHF
TRBV7-2 | 16 | CASSHGQGSSYNEQFF
TRBV9 | 14 | CASSVGIRDEKLFF
TRBV4-2 | 17 | CASSLTLLAGAPDTQYF
TRBV9 | 20 | CASSLGSSGRKGSSYNEQFF
TRBV9 | 16 | CASSVGISGSQAEQYF
TRBV9 | 16 | CASSVGGGADTDTQYF
TRBV9 | 16 | CASSVGTSGNTGELFF
TRBV7-9 | 16 | CASSIHAGGPGDTQYF
TRBV7-9 | 14 | CASSLSQGRVGYTF